What follows are 4 T cell receptor beta chains derived from one specimen sequenced in a study of T cells in women clearing cervical HPV infection. Method: immunoSEQ multiplex PCR; TCRdb's copy keeps in-frame clones and lacks some. The sample has some 28,000 clones. The sample taken for sequencing was blood buffy coat. The receptors stem from a woman aged 18 to 75 with a cervical HPV16 infection that either progressed to CIN3+ or cleared (not recorded which).

A note on this clone: The read ends 3 residues early relative to the CDR3; the germline J gene fills the gap. This chain joins TRBV5-1 and TRBJ1-1, with unresolved D. The CDR3 length is 12 residues. Germline CDR1 SGHRS, CDR2 YFSETQ. Trimming pared 2 bases from V and 4 bases from J, leaving 6 bases between. CDR3 DNA (partial): TGCGCCAGCAGCTTTTCTAGCACTGAA. It specifies CASSFSSTE. The whole CDR3 is CASSFSSTEAFF.

A note on this clone: The read ends 3 residues shy of where the CDR3 ends; the end is completed using the germline J gene. This chain joins TRBV30 and TRBJ2-1, with TRBD2 as a possible D gene (6 bases). The CDR3 runs 14 residues. The germline CDR1 and CDR2 sequences are GTSNPN and SVGIG (reference sequence). The germline V and J ends were trimmed by 2 bases and 3 bases, with 11 bases remaining between them. The part of the CDR3 DNA that was read is TGTGCCTGGAGTCGGGGACTCCGCTACAATGAG. Translation gives CAWSRGLRYNE. The whole CDR3 reads CAWSRGLRYNEQFF.

Concerning this clone itself: The CDR3 is cut off 3 residues early in the read; its end comes from the germline J gene. The chain carries TRBV30 and TRBJ1-5, with D tentatively TRBD1 (6 bases). Trimming removed 2 bases from V and 7 bases from J, with 12 bases in between. The length of the CDR3 is 13 residues. Germline lookup yields CDR1 GTSNPN and CDR2 SVGIG (reference sequence). CDR3 residues: CAWSSQGKQPQHF. Incomplete CDR3 DNA: TGTGCCTGGAGTTCACAGGGTAAGCAGCCC.

In the case of this clone: Read sequence stops 3 residues before the CDR3 end, and the germline J gene provides the missing end. The genes are TRBV5-8 and TRBJ2-3, with a possible D match to TRBD1 (5 bases). Germline V gene sequence: CDR1 SGHTS, CDR2 YDEGEE. V dropped 0 bases and J dropped 5 bases, with 10 bases sitting between them. CDR3 length: 14 residues. CDR3: CASSLGLQGDTQYF. Partial CDR3 DNA: TGTGCCAGCAGCTTGGGGTTGCAGGGAGATACG.